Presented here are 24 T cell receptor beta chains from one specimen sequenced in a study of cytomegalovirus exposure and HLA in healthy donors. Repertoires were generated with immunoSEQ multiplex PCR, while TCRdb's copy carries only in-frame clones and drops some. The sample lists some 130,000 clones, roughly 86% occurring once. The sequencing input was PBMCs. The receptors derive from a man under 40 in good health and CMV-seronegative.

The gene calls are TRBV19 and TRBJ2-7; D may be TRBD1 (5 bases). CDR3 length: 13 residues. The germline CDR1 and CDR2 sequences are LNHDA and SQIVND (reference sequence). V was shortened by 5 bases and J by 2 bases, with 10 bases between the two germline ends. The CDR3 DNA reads TGTGCCAGTAGTTTTGGACAAACCTACGAGCAGTACTTC. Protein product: CASSFGQTYEQYF.

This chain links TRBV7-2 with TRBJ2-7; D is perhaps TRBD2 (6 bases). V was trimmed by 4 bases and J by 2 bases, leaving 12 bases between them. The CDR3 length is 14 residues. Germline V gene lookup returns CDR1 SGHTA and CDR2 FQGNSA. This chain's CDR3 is CASSSQPGAYEQYF. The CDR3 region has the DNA TGTGCCAGCAGCTCCCAGCCGGGAGCCTACGAGCAGTACTTC.

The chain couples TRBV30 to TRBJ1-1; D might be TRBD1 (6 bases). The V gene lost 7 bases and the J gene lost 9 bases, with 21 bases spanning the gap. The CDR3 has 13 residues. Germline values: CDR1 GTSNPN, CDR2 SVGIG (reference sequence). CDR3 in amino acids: CAFGLWEQGQAFF. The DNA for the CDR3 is TGTGCCTTCGGGTTATGGGAACAGGGCCAAGCTTTCTTT.

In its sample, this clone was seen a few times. CDR3 DNA sequence: TGCGCCAGCAGCCAAGGGGGACAAGCGGGACGAATATACAATGAGCAGTTCTTC. Encoded protein: CASSQGGQAGRIYNEQFF. This chain uses TRBV4-3 with TRBJ2-1, with TRBD2 as a possible D gene (7 bases). There are 18 residues in the CDR3. CDR1 is LGHNA and CDR2 is YSLEER in the germline V gene. The V end lost 1 base, the J end lost 4 bases, and 20 bases lay between the germline ends.

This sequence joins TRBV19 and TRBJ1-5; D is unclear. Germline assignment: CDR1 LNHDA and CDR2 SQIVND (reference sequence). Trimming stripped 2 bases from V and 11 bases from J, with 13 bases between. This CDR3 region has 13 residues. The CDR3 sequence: CASSILLSRAQHF. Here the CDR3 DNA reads TGTGCCAGTAGTATACTGTTATCCCGGGCCCAGCATTTT.

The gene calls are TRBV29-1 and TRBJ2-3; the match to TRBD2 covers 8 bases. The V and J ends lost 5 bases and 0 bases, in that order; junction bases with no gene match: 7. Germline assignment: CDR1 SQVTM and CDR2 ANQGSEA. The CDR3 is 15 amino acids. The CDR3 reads CSVSPSGSSTDTQYF. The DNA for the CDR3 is TGCAGCGTTTCCCCTAGCGGGTCTAGCACAGATACGCAGTATTTT.

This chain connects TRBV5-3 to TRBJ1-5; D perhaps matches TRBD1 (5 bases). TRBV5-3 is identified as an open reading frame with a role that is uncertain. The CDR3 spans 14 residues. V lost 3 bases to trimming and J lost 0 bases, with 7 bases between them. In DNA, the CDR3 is TGTGCCAGAAGCTCGCAGGGTAGCAATCAGCCCCAGCATTTT. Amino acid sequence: CARSSQGSNQPQHF.

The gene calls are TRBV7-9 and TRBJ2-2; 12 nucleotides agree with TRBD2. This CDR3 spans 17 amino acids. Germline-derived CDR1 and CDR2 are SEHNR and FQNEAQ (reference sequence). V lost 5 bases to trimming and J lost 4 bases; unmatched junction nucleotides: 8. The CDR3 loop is CASSQRLAGVRTGELFF. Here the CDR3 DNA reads TGTGCCAGCAGCCAGAGACTAGCGGGAGTGCGCACCGGGGAGCTGTTTTTT.

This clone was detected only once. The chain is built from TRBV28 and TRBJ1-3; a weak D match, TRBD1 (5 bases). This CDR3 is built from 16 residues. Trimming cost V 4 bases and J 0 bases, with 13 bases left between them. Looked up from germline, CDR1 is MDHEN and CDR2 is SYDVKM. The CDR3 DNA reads TGTGCCAGCAGTTCCGTCGGACATCCCTCTGGAAACACCATATATTTT. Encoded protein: CASSSVGHPSGNTIYF.

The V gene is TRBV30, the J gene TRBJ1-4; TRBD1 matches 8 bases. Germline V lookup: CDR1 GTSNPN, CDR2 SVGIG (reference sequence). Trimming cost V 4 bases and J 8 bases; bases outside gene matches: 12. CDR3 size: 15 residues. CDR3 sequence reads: CAWNPRQGLGEKLFF. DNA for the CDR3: TGTGCCTGGAACCCGAGACAGGGGCTGGGAGAAAAACTGTTTTTT. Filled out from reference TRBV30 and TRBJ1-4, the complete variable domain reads SQTIHQWPATLVQPVGSPLSLECTVEGTSNPNLYWYRQAAGRGLQLLFYSVGIGQISSEVPQNLSASRPQDRQFILSSKKLLLSDSGFYLCAWNPRQGLGEKLFFGSGTQLSVL.

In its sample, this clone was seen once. The CDR3 region has the DNA TGTGCCAGCAGCTTAGTTAGCGGGGAATACAATGAGCAGTTCTTC. Translated: CASSLVSGEYNEQFF. The V gene is TRBV11-3, the J gene TRBJ2-1, with TRBD2 matching over 8 bases. Germline V gene data show CDR1 as SGHNT and CDR2 as YENEEA. The CDR3 is made up of 15 amino acids. Trimming at V came to 1 base and at J to 4 bases, leaving 3 bases not matched to a gene.

Here the CDR3 reads CASSFRTGPYEQYF. For the CDR3, the DNA is TGTGCCAGTAGTTTTCGGACAGGCCCCTACGAGCAGTACTTC. The chain has TRBV19 and TRBJ2-7, with TRBD1 matching over 7 bases. CDR1 LNHDA and CDR2 SQIVND come from the germline V gene (reference sequence). The CDR3 runs to 14 residues. V lost 5 bases to trimming and J lost 2 bases; unmatched junction nucleotides: 6.

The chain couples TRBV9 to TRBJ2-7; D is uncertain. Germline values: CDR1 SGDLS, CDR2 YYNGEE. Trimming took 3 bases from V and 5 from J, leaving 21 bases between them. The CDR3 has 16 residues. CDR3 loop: CASSGAPRPPYHEQYF. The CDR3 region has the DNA TGTGCCAGCAGCGGAGCCCCGCGGCCACCATACCACGAGCAGTACTTC. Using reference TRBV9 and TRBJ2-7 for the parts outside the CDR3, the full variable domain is DSGVTQTPKHLITATGQRVTLRCSPRSGDLSVYWYQQSLDQGLQFLIQYYNGEERAKGNILERFSAQQFPDLHSELNLSSLELGDSALYFCASSGAPRPPYHEQYFGPGTRLTVT.

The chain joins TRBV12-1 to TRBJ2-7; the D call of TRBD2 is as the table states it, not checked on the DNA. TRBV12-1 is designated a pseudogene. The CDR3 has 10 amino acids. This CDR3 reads CASSLLEQYF. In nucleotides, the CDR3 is TGTGCCAGCAGCTTACTCGAGCAGTACTTC.

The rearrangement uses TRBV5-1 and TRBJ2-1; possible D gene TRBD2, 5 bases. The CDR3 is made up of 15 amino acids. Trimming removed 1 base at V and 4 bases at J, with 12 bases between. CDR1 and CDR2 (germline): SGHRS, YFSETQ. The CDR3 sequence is CASSLLATEYNEQFF. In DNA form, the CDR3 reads TGCGCCAGCAGCTTGTTAGCGACGGAGTACAATGAGCAGTTCTTC. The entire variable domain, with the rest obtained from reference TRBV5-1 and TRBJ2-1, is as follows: KAGVTQTPRYLIKTRGQQVTLSCSPISGHRSVSWYQQTPGQGLQFLFEYFSETQRNKGNFPGRFSGRQFSNSRSEMNVSTLELGDSALYLCASSLLATEYNEQFFGPGTRLTVL.

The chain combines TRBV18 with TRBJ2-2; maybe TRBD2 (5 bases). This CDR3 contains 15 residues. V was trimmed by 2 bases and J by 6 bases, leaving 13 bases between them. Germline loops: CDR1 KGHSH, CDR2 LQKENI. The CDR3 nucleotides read TGTGCCAGCTCACCAGAAGGCGCTAGCTCCGGGGAGCTGTTTTTT. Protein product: CASSPEGASSGELFF.

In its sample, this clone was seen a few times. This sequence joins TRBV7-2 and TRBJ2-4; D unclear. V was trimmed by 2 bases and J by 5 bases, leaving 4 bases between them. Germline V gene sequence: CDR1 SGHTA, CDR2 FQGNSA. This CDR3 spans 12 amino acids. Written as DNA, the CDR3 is TGTGCCAGCAGCTTACGGGAAAACATTCAGTACTTC. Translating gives CASSLRENIQYF.

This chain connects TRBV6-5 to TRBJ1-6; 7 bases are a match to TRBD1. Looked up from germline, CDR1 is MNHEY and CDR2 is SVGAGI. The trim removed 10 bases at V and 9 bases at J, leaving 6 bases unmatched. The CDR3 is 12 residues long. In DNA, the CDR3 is TGTGCCACAACGGACAGGTCTTCACCCCTCCACTTT. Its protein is CATTDRSSPLHF.

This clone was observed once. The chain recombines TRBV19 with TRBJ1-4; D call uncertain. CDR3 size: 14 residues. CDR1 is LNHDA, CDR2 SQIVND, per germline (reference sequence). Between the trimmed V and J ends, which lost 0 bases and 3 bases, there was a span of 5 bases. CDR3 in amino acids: CASSIEGANEKLFF. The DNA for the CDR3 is TGTGCCAGTAGTATAGAGGGAGCTAATGAAAAACTGTTTTTT.

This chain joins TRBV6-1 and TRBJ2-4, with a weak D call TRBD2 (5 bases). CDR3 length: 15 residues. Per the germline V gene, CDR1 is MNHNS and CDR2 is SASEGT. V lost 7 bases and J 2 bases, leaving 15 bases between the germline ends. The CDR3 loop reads CASTEERKPKNIQYF. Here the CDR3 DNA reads TGTGCCAGCACGGAGGAGCGGAAACCCAAAAACATTCAGTACTTC.

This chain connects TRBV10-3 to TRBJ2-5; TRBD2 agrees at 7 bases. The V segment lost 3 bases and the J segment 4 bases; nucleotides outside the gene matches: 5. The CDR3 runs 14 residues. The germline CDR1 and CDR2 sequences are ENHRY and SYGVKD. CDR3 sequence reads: CAISDRLAGETQYF. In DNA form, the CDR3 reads TGTGCCATCAGTGATCGACTAGCCGGAGAGACCCAGTACTTC.

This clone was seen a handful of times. In DNA, the CDR3 is TGCGCCAGCAGTGAGTCTGAGGGCGCCGGCACTGAAGCTTTCTTT. Protein sequence: CASSESEGAGTEAFF. The V gene is TRBV10-2, the J gene TRBJ1-1; D call uncertain. This CDR3 has 15 amino acids. Deletions cut 0 bases from V and 4 bases from J, with 12 bases between. Germline values: CDR1 WSHSY, CDR2 SAAADI.

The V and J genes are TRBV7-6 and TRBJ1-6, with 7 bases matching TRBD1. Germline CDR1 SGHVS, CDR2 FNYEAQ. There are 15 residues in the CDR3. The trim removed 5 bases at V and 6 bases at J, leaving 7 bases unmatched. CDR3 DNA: TGTGCCAGCAGCCAGGACAGGACTCTTAATTCACCCCTCCACTTT. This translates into CASSQDRTLNSPLHF.

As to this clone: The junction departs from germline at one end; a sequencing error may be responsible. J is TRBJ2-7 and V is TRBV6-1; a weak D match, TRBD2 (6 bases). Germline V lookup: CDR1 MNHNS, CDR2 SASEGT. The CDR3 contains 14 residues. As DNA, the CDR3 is TGTACCAGCAGTGAGGGCGGGACCTCCTACGAGCAGTACTTC. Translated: CTSSEGGTSYEQYF.